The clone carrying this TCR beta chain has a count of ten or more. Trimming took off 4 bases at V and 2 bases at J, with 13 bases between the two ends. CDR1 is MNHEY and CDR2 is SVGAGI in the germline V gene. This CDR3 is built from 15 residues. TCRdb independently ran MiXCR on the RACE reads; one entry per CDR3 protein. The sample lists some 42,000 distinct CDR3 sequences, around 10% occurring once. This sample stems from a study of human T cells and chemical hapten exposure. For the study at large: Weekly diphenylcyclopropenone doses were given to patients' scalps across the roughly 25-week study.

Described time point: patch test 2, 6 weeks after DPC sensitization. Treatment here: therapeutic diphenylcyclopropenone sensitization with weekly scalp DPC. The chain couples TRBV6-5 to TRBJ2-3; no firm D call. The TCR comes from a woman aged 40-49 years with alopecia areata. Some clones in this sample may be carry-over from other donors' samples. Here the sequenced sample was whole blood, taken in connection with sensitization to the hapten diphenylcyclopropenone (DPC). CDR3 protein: CASSSMLKNTDTQYF. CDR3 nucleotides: TGTGCCAGCAGTTCTATGTTGAAGAACACAGATACGCAGTATTTT.